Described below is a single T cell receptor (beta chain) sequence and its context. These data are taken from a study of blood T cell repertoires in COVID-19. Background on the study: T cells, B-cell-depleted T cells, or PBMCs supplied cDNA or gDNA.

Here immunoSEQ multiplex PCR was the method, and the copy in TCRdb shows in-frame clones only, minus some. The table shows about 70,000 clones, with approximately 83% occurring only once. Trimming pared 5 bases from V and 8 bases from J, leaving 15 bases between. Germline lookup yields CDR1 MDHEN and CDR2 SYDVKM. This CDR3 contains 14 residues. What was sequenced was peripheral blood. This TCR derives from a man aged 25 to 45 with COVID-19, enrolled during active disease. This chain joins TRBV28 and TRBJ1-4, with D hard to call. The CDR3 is CASSPPRGWEKLFF. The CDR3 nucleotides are TGTGCCAGCAGTCCGCCGCGGGGTTGGGAAAAACTGTTTTTT.